This TCR beta chain originates from a study of T-cell memory formation after mild COVID-19. Notes on the study in general: The appearance of some responding clones in pre-infection memory suggested that cross-reactive memory joined.

The trim removed 5 bases at V and 3 bases at J, leaving 7 bases unmatched. The CDR3 covers 17 residues. About this clonotype itself: What it binds is not known.

Barcoded TCR alpha and TCR beta cDNA libraries with UMIs came from 5'RACE using constant-segment primers. TCRdb reanalysed the 5' RACE reads using MiXCR and keeps one entry per CDR3 protein. The sample includes some 190,000 distinct CDR3 sequences, around 15% of them seen just once. This TCR came from an adult woman who had mild COVID-19 (a few samples of this study predate the infection). Cell type and time point are not known. V and J are TRBV12-3 or TRBV12-4 and TRBJ2-3; TRBD2 matches 14 bases. Sequencing was done on a sample of PBMCs or a T cell subset sorted from them (not recorded which). For the CDR3, the DNA is TGTGCCAGCAGTCCCCCGACTAGCGGGGGGGGGACAGATACGCAGTATTTT. Translation: CASSPPTSGGGTDTQYF.